One sample yielded the 12 T cell receptor beta chains listed below, sequenced in a study of blood T cell repertoires in COVID-19 (dated by TCRdb to the early 2020s). Library generation was performed with the immunoSEQ multiplex PCR assay. The table was pulled from immuneACCESS by TCRdb, which kept in-frame rearrangements only. Such tables lose some clones; where checked, under half of the loss comes from unresolved V genes, and the rest has no known cause. The sample contains 250,000 to 300,000 clones, over 80% of them found a single time. The ten top clones hold 10% of the sample. The sample comprised peripheral blood. The receptors were gathered from a woman in her sixties or seventies with COVID-19, enrolled during active disease.

The chain joins TRBV5-4 to TRBJ2-1, with 8 bases identical to TRBD2. J was trimmed by 3 bases and V by 5 bases; bases with no gene match: 10. CDR1 is SGHNT, CDR2 YYREEE, per germline (reference sequence). The CDR3 has 16 residues. The CDR3 sequence: CASRILSGKNYNEQFF. The CDR3 DNA reads as TGTGCCAGCAGGATTCTTAGCGGGAAGAACTACAATGAGCAGTTCTTC.

This rearrangement joins TRBV21-1 to TRBJ2-7; TRBD2, as called in the table, went unchecked against the DNA. TRBV21-1 is tagged as a pseudogene. This CDR3 contains 13 residues. The CDR3 DNA sequence: TGTGCCAGCAGCAAAGGGACCGGGGACGAGCAGTACTTC. Translation gives CASSKGTGDEQYF.

The rearrangement joins TRBV5-6 to TRBJ1-5; D is possibly TRBD1 (5 bases). Deletions cut 2 bases from V and 6 bases from J, with 15 bases between. This CDR3 comprises 15 residues. CDR1 is SGHDT, CDR2 YYEEEE, per germline. CDR3 protein: CASSFRARAGQPQHF. DNA of the CDR3: TGTGCCAGCAGCTTTAGGGCCAGGGCTGGTCAGCCCCAGCATTTT. Drawing the rest from reference TRBV5-6 and TRBJ1-5, the complete variable domain is DAGVTQSPTHLIKTRGQQVTLRCSPKSGHDTVSWYQQALGQGPQFIFQYYEEEERQRGNFPDRFSGHQFPNYSSELNVNALLLGDSALYLCASSFRARAGQPQHFGDGTRLSIL.

This chain connects TRBV29-1 to TRBJ1-2; 7 bases are a match to TRBD1. The length of the CDR3 is 13 residues. The V and J ends lost 2 bases and 1 base, in that order; junction bases with no gene match: 1. The V gene's germline CDR1 is SQVTM and CDR2 ANQGSEA. CDR3 amino acids: CSVERDSNYGYTF. The CDR3 bases are TGCAGCGTTGAAAGGGACAGTAACTATGGCTACACCTTC.

This clone was seen only once. The V and J genes are TRBV3-1 (or the pseudogene TRBV3-2) and TRBJ1-5; the D is unclear. This CDR3 spans 15 amino acids. V was cut by 3 bases and J by 3 bases, with 12 bases left in between. Germline loops: CDR1 LGHDT, CDR2 YNNKEL (reference sequence). CDR3 in amino acids: CASSQRGEHNQPQHF. CDR3 nucleotide sequence: TGTGCCAGCAGCCAGAGAGGCGAACACAATCAGCCCCAGCATTTT.

The J gene is TRBJ1-1, the V gene TRBV28, with TRBD1 as a possible D gene (6 bases). The CDR3 extends over 15 amino acids. Trimming removed 5 bases from V and 0 bases from J, with 13 bases in between. Germline V CDR1 and CDR2: MDHEN, SYDVKM. The CDR3 protein is CASSLRQALNTEAFF. The CDR3, as DNA: TGTGCCAGCAGTCTGCGACAGGCCCTGAACACTGAAGCTTTCTTT. Filled out from reference TRBV28 and TRBJ1-1, the complete variable domain reads DVKVTQSSRYLVKRTGEKVFLECVQDMDHENMFWYRQDPGLGLRLIYFSYDVKMKEKGDIPEGYSVSREKKERFSLILESASTNQTSMYLCASSLRQALNTEAFFGQGTRLTVV.

A few counts support this clone. This rearrangement joins TRBV15 to TRBJ1-6; maybe TRBD1 (6 bases). The CDR3 contains 14 residues. Trimming stripped 6 bases from V and 4 bases from J, with 10 bases between. CDR1 is LNHNV and CDR2 is YYDKDF in the germline V gene (reference sequence). The CDR3 sequence is CATRMDSYNSPLHF. The CDR3 DNA is TGTGCCACCAGAATGGACAGTTATAATTCACCCCTCCACTTT.

The chain carries TRBV28 and TRBJ1-2; 8 bases align to TRBD1. Germline CDR1 MDHEN, CDR2 SYDVKM. The CDR3 covers 13 residues. Trimming at V came to 3 bases and at J to 6 bases, leaving 3 bases not matched to a gene. The CDR3 region is CASSFQGADGYTF. CDR3 DNA: TGTGCCAGCAGTTTCCAGGGGGCGGATGGCTACACCTTC.

The chain joins TRBV19 to TRBJ1-5; 7 positions agree with TRBD1. The CDR3 has 16 amino acids. Germline V CDR1 and CDR2: LNHDA, SQIVND (reference sequence). J lost 0 bases, V lost 5 bases, and 7 bases had no gene match. The CDR3 coding sequence is TGTGCCAGTAGTCCGGACAGGCCTTATAGCAATCAGCCCCAGCATTTT. This sequence encodes CASSPDRPYSNQPQHF.

This sequence joins TRBV18 and TRBJ1-3; weak D call: TRBD1 (6 bases). The CDR3 runs 17 residues. V was cut by 1 base and J by 3 bases, with 16 bases left in between. Germline V lookup: CDR1 KGHSH, CDR2 LQKENI. The CDR3 spells CASSPRNRVDDGNTIYF. The CDR3 DNA sequence: TGTGCCAGCTCACCACGGAACAGGGTGGACGATGGAAACACCATATATTTT.

The J gene is TRBJ1-4, the V gene TRBV6-5; D gene uncertain. The V gene's germline CDR1 is MNHEY and CDR2 SVGAGI. V shed 2 bases and J shed 0 bases, with 7 bases lying between them. The CDR3 is 15 residues long. The CDR3 here is CASSYGPATNEKLFF. The CDR3 DNA reads as TGTGCCAGCAGTTACGGGCCGGCAACTAATGAAAAACTGTTTTTT.

The V gene is TRBV28, the J gene TRBJ1-6; TRBD1 might be the D (5 bases). The CDR3 runs to 16 residues. Trimming cost V 10 bases and J 8 bases, with 24 bases left between them. CDR1 and CDR2 from the germline V gene are MDHEN and SYDVKM. The CDR3 DNA reads TGTGCCACTACAAAGAATCAGGATCTAGGGGATTCACCCCTCCACTTT. This gives the protein CATTKNQDLGDSPLHF.